Presented here are 18 T cell receptor beta chains from one specimen sequenced in a study of glioma-infiltrating T cells after dendritic cell vaccination. Using immunoSEQ multiplex PCR, the repertoire was profiled, and TCRdb retains in-frame clones only, with some absent. The sample includes about 64,000 clones, approximately 78% of them seen just once. The sample in question was blood, obtained before dendritic cell vaccination. Receptors originate from a human donor with glioblastoma.

V is TRBV6-1 and J is TRBJ2-3; no definite D call. V dropped 0 bases and J dropped 0 bases, with 10 bases sitting between them. The germline CDR1 and CDR2 sequences are MNHNS and SASEGT. CDR3 length: 16 amino acids. The chain's CDR3 is CASSEAETGSTDTQYF. The CDR3 nucleotides are TGTGCCAGCAGTGAAGCAGAGACTGGTAGCACAGATACGCAGTATTTT.

The chain is built from TRBV29-1 and TRBJ2-7; 8 positions match TRBD1. Germline V gene lookup returns CDR1 SQVTM and CDR2 ANQGSEA. This CDR3 spans 15 amino acids. The V segment lost 0 bases and the J segment 3 bases; nucleotides outside the gene matches: 7. The CDR3 sequence: CSVEDLTGEGYEQYF. CDR3 coding DNA: TGCAGCGTTGAAGATTTGACAGGGGAAGGCTACGAGCAGTACTTC.

The rearrangement joins TRBV29-1 to TRBJ1-5, with 7 nucleotides matching TRBD1. The V segment lost 1 base and the J segment 9 bases; nucleotides outside the gene matches: 9. The germline CDR1 and CDR2 sequences are SQVTM and ANQGSEA. The CDR3 length is 14 residues. The CDR3 sequence: CSVEVGRQGSPQHF. CDR3 bases: TGCAGCGTTGAAGTGGGCCGACAGGGCTCGCCCCAGCATTTT.

The V gene is TRBV6-1, the J gene TRBJ1-5; TRBD1 might be the D (5 bases). V lost 2 bases to trimming and J lost 2 bases, with 10 bases between them. CDR1 is MNHNS and CDR2 is SASEGT in the germline V gene. The CDR3 is 15 residues long. For the CDR3, the DNA is TGTGCCAGCAGTGAAAGGGGCTTCGGCAATCAGCCCCAGCATTTT. Its protein is CASSERGFGNQPQHF.

V gene TRBV25-1 combines with J gene TRBJ2-2; D possibly corresponds to TRBD2 (5 bases). V was trimmed by 1 base and J by 4 bases, leaving 7 bases between them. Germline loops: CDR1 MGHDK, CDR2 SYGVNS. The CDR3 is 14 residues long. The CDR3 bases are TGTGCCAGCAGTGAATTCGGAGGCACCGGGGAGCTGTTTTTT. It is translated as CASSEFGGTGELFF.

This clone appeared a single time. This chain links TRBV28 with TRBJ1-5; the D is unclear. Germline CDR1 is MDHEN and CDR2 is SYDVKM. The CDR3 covers 14 residues. With 5 bases removed from V and 2 bases from J, the gap between germline ends came to 10 bases. As DNA, the CDR3 is TGTGCCAGCAGTCGACCGCAGGGCAATCAGCCCCAGCATTTT. It is translated as CASSRPQGNQPQHF.

This clone was seen more than once but under ten times. V is TRBV5-4 and J is TRBJ1-2, with 7 bases matching TRBD1. This CDR3 has 16 amino acids. Germline CDR1 SGHNT, CDR2 YYREEE (reference sequence). V shed 0 bases and J 2 bases; nucleotides not matched to a gene: 7. CDR3 amino acids: CASSLDPKQGNYGYTF. CDR3 DNA: TGTGCCAGCAGCTTGGACCCAAAACAGGGGAACTATGGCTACACCTTC.

This clone appeared a few times. The rearrangement uses TRBV19 and TRBJ2-1; tentatively, D is TRBD2 (7 bases). The CDR3 has 15 amino acids. Trimming shortened V by 7 bases and J by 8 bases, and 21 bases separated the two germline ends. The germline V gene has CDR1 LNHDA and CDR2 SQIVND (reference sequence). CDR3 residues: CASTAGASGWDEQFF. Written as DNA, the CDR3 is TGTGCCAGTACCGCAGGGGCTAGCGGCTGGGATGAGCAGTTCTTC. The full variable domain, completed using reference TRBV19 and TRBJ2-1, is DGGITQSPKYLFRKEGQNVTLSCEQNLNHDAMYWYRQDPGQGLRLIYYSQIVNDFQKGDIAEGYSVSREKKESFPLTVTSAQKNPTAFYLCASTAGASGWDEQFFGPGTRLTVL.

This rearrangement joins TRBV5-8 to TRBJ2-7, with unresolved D. The CDR3 covers 13 residues. The V gene's germline CDR1 is SGHTS and CDR2 YDEGEE. Trimming pared 0 bases from V and 3 bases from J, leaving 7 bases between. CDR3: CASSLDSYYEQYF. Written as DNA, the CDR3 is TGTGCCAGCAGCTTGGACAGTTACTACGAGCAGTACTTC.

The count of this clone is one. The J gene is TRBJ1-2, the V gene TRBV28, with D unresolved. The V gene lost 10 bases and the J gene lost 4 bases, with 10 bases spanning the gap. In germline, CDR1 is MDHEN, CDR2 SYDVKM. The CDR3 has 11 amino acids. The CDR3 reads CAIEGIYGYTF. The CDR3 nucleotides read TGTGCCATCGAGGGCATCTATGGCTACACCTTC.

The chain combines TRBV2 with TRBJ2-5, with D tentatively TRBD2 (5 bases). CDR1 is SNHLY and CDR2 is FYNNEI in the germline V gene. This CDR3 comprises 13 residues. Deletions cut 8 bases from V and 2 bases from J, with 12 bases between. The CDR3 here is CASDSPGQETQYF. The CDR3 bases are TGTGCCAGCGATAGTCCGGGGCAAGAGACCCAGTACTTC.

This clone came up once. The chain combines TRBV10-1 with TRBJ2-7; 8 bases align to TRBD2. With 3 bases clipped from V and 4 bases from J, the junction kept 5 bases outside the gene matches. The CDR3 is 14 residues long. Germline values: CDR1 WNHNN, CDR2 SYGVQD (reference sequence). CDR3 sequence (DNA): TGCGCCAGCAGTGACCCGGGACTAGAATACGAGCAGTACTTC. It specifies CASSDPGLEYEQYF.

The chain has TRBV6-5 and TRBJ1-3; TRBD1 matches 7 bases. V gave up 4 bases and J gave up 4 bases; unmatched junction bases: 7. This CDR3 spans 15 amino acids. Germline lookup yields CDR1 MNHEY and CDR2 SVGAGI. CDR3 sequence reads: CASSSDRAFGNTIYF. CDR3 coding DNA: TGTGCCAGCAGTTCCGACAGGGCTTTCGGAAACACCATATATTTT.

Here the CDR3 reads CASSPRAGGHEQYF. The CDR3 coding sequence is TGTGCCAGCAGCCCGCGAGCGGGGGGGCACGAGCAGTACTTC. This chain connects TRBV11-3 to TRBJ2-7; 10 bases align to TRBD2. Germline assignment: CDR1 SGHNT and CDR2 YENEEA. CDR3 length: 14 residues. V trimming: 5 bases; J trimming: 5 bases; junction bases outside the gene matches: 6.

The rearrangement uses TRBV19 and TRBJ1-1, with 7 positions matching TRBD1. The germline CDR1 and CDR2 sequences are LNHDA and SQIVND (reference sequence). CDR3 size: 14 residues. V shed 6 bases, J shed 1 base, and the junction held 5 bases outside the gene matches. The CDR3: CASSRRTGNTEAFF. Here the CDR3 DNA reads TGTGCCAGTAGCCGGCGGACAGGGAACACTGAAGCTTTCTTT.

V is TRBV15 and J is TRBJ1-4; the match to TRBD1 covers 8 bases. J lost 8 bases, V lost 0 bases, and 8 bases had no gene match. This CDR3 is built from 16 residues. CDR1 LNHNV and CDR2 YYDKDF come from the germline V gene (reference sequence). The CDR3 region has the DNA TGTGCCACCAGCAGAGATCGGTCAGGGGGCGCCGAAAAACTGTTTTTT. Residues: CATSRDRSGGAEKLFF.

The V and J genes are TRBV6-6 and TRBJ2-5; TRBD1 aligns across 7 bases. CDR3 length equals 14 residues. The V segment lost 4 bases and the J segment 2 bases; nucleotides outside the gene matches: 4. Per germline, CDR1 MNHNY and CDR2 SVGAGI (reference sequence). CDR3 residues: CASSFRQGQETQYF. DNA of the CDR3: TGTGCCAGCAGTTTTCGACAGGGACAAGAGACCCAGTACTTC.

The V gene is TRBV2, the J gene TRBJ1-5; no clear D. CDR3 length: 14 residues. With 5 bases removed from V and 2 bases from J, the gap between germline ends came to 10 bases. Germline CDR1 SNHLY, CDR2 FYNNEI. The chain's CDR3 is CASSRRGGNQPQHF. The CDR3 DNA sequence: TGTGCCAGCAGTCGTCGGGGAGGCAATCAGCCCCAGCATTTT. The full variable domain, completed using reference TRBV2 and TRBJ1-5, is EPEVTQTPSHQVTQMGQEVILRCVPISNHLYFYWYRQILGQKVEFLVSFYNNEISEKSEIFDDQFSVERPDGSNFTLKIRSTKLEDSAMYFCASSRRGGNQPQHFGDGTRLSIL.